This is a list of T cell receptor beta chains from one sample in a study of blood T cell repertoires in COVID-19. This table comes from immunoSEQ multiplex PCR, and its TCRdb copy is limited to in-frame clones, with some not included. This table has roughly 400,000 clones, around 91% appearing once. The sequencing input was PBMCs or T cells enriched from blood (not recorded which). The receptors originated from a man between 18 and 29 years old who had recovered from COVID-19. CDR3s leave out the opening cysteine and the closing phenylalanine or tryptophan. Each record gives: CDR3 protein, V gene, D gene. The D gene is left open where the match is weak.

CDR3 protein: ASRVQGARYNSPLH; V gene: TRBV2; D gene: TRBD1
CDR3 protein: ASSADRNTGELF; V gene: TRBV5-1; D gene: NA
CDR3 protein: AWRRGPTYSNQPQH; V gene: TRBV30; D gene: NA
CDR3 protein: ATSRYGGSSYEQY; V gene: TRBV6-6; D gene: TRBD2
CDR3 protein: ASSLLGAVSHEQY; V gene: TRBV27; D gene: NA
CDR3 protein: ASSSLGTRHTQY; V gene: TRBV11-3; D gene: NA
CDR3 protein: ASSLLAGTNTGELF; V gene: TRBV11-2; D gene: TRBD2
CDR3 protein: ASSQEVGTGGVNEQF; V gene: TRBV3-1/TRBV3-2; D gene: TRBD1
CDR3 protein: AWSGADYGYT; V gene: TRBV30; D gene: NA
CDR3 protein: ASAYVLGTGLEKLF; V gene: TRBV4-1; D gene: TRBD1
CDR3 protein: ASSQPTSTGELF; V gene: TRBV4-1; D gene: NA
CDR3 protein: ASSERTVSSLGTQY; V gene: TRBV9; D gene: NA
CDR3 protein: ASSRGTGSYNEQF; V gene: TRBV19; D gene: TRBD1
CDR3 protein: ASSETGSTTNEKLF; V gene: TRBV6-1; D gene: NA
CDR3 protein: ASSELLTGDSEKLF; V gene: TRBV7-9; D gene: TRBD1
CDR3 protein: ASSQTSGGLYEQY; V gene: TRBV11-2; D gene: TRBD2
CDR3 protein: ASFGTSGSRYYEQY; V gene: TRBV28; D gene: TRBD2
CDR3 protein: ASSPPYLNTEAF; V gene: TRBV18; D gene: NA
CDR3 protein: ARPTDEGSYEQY; V gene: TRBV28; D gene: NA
CDR3 protein: ASSDLPGLAGEQY; V gene: TRBV18; D gene: TRBD2
CDR3 protein: ATSVTGGSYEQY; V gene: TRBV24-1; D gene: TRBD1
CDR3 protein: ASRAGTGRTQY; V gene: TRBV5-6; D gene: TRBD1
CDR3 protein: ASSLGDTMNTEAF; V gene: TRBV5-1; D gene: NA
CDR3 protein: ASSQDLGYNEQF; V gene: TRBV4-2; D gene: NA
CDR3 protein: ASSLFGTGATEAF; V gene: TRBV27; D gene: TRBD1
CDR3 protein: ASSQVAGGTEAF; V gene: TRBV3-1/TRBV3-2; D gene: TRBD1
CDR3 protein: ASTRQGSYNEQF; V gene: TRBV27; D gene: TRBD1
CDR3 protein: ASSFSGRRYNEQF; V gene: TRBV11-2; D gene: TRBD2
CDR3 protein: ASSPLGGAEAF; V gene: TRBV12-3/TRBV12-4; D gene: NA
CDR3 protein: ASSGRRVGNSPLH; V gene: TRBV5-6; D gene: NA
CDR3 protein: ASSSGLPSTGELF; V gene: TRBV5-1; D gene: TRBD2
CDR3 protein: ASSPFRDFNEQF; V gene: TRBV18; D gene: NA
CDR3 protein: ASSSTRETQY; V gene: TRBV27; D gene: NA
CDR3 protein: ASSLQAVNEKLF; V gene: TRBV6-5; D gene: NA
CDR3 protein: ASSVGSDINNEQF; V gene: TRBV9; D gene: NA
CDR3 protein: ASSLGPDSPQH; V gene: TRBV5-1; D gene: NA
CDR3 protein: ASSSFRGDTQY; V gene: TRBV27; D gene: NA
CDR3 protein: ASSQASKAGTEAF; V gene: TRBV4-1; D gene: NA
CDR3 protein: ASSPTPGQNSGNTIY; V gene: TRBV27; D gene: TRBD1